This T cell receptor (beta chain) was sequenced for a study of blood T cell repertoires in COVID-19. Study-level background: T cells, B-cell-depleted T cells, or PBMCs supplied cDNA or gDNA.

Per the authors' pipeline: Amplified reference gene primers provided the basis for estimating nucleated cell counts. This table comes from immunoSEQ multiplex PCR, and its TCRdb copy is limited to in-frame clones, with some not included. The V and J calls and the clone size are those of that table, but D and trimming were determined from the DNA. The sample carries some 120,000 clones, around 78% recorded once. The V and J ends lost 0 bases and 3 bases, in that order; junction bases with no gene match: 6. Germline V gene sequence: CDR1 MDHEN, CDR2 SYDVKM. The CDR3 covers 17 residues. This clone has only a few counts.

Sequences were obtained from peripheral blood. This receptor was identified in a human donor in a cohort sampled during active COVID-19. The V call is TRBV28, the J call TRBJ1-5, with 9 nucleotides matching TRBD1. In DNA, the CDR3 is TGTGCCAGCAGTTTATGGGGGACAGGGAGGGACAATCAGCCCCAGCATTTT. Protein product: CASSLWGTGRDNQPQHF.